This paragraph reports one T cell receptor beta chain. The junction departs from the called germline gene at one end, perhaps through a read error. Two rounds of multiplex PCR amplified TCR beta CDR3 from genomic DNA. Amplification during the initial PCR round employed primers specific to each TRBV and TRBJ gene. In TCRdb, the multiplex PCR reads were re-called with MiXCR into one record per CDR3 protein. The table includes nearly 35,000 distinct CDR3 sequences, under 40% detected once. The CDR3 covers 16 residues. The germline gives CDR1 MNHEY, CDR2 SVGAGI. These data are taken from a study of prognosis after radiotherapy for stage I lung cancer.

The chain is built from TRBV6-5 and TRBJ1-2; D is ambiguous. Material: PBMCs, obtained before or after stereotactic body radiation therapy (not recorded which). The sequence derives from a donor aged 50 or older with non-small cell lung cancer. The CDR3 loop is CASSYGQLLLDYVYTF. CDR3 bases: TGTGCCAGCAGTTACGGGCAGCTCCTGTTAGACTATGTCTACACCTTC.